This entry is about one TCR beta chain. Its target is not known. TCRdb's copy holds only in-frame clones and misses some; the assay was immunoSEQ multiplex PCR. The table lists about 110,000 clones, 85% to 95% of them singletons. This record belongs to a study of graft-versus-host responses after intestinal transplantation. Study-level background: Recipients were given multivisceral, liver-intestinal, or isolated intestinal transplants. Induction using anti-thymocyte globulin, followed by tacrolimus and steroids for 2 to 4 years, was given to all recipients.

Broader study findings: Clonal ratios of graft-versus-host to host-versus-graft in allografts were high for patients exhibiting graft-donor T cell macrochimerism. Recipient marrow showed GvH clones, some seen first in ileum or blood.

V shed 6 bases, J shed 2 bases, and the junction held 0 bases outside the gene matches. Germline V gives CDR1 LNHDA, CDR2 SQIVND (reference sequence). This CDR3 contains 12 residues. The chain combines TRBV19 with TRBJ1-2, with TRBD1 identical over 7 bases. This sequence originates from a human donor who was the organ donor for an intestinal transplant. The input for sequencing was unstimulated CD4+ T cells sorted from spleen or lymph node cells, taken before transplant. CDR3 in amino acids: CASRDRNYGYTF. CDR3 sequence (DNA): TGTGCCAGTAGGGACAGGAACTATGGCTACACCTTC. Complete variable domain (other parts from reference TRBV19 and TRBJ1-2): DGGITQSPKYLFRKEGQNVTLSCEQNLNHDAMYWYRQDPGQGLRLIYYSQIVNDFQKGDIAEGYSVSREKKESFPLTVTSAQKNPTAFYLCASRDRNYGYTFGSGTRLTVV.